The T cell receptor (beta chain) under discussion was sequenced for a study of metastatic and nonmetastatic thyroid tumors. Study as a whole: Malignant thyroid and benign thyroid patients provided blood and tumor or nodule tissue whose repertoires were compared.

Each patient came to thyroid surgery without any prior treatment (of any kind). In the authors' methods: Construction of a distant-metastasis classifier for papillary thyroid cancer relied on CDR3 differences across clinicopathological groups. TCRdb re-called the PCR reads via MiXCR. Clone size and V and J calls follow TCRdb, not the original study. The data contain 32,000 or so clones, roughly a sixth of them singletons. Notes on the study in general: Benign nodules were reported to have significantly lower TCR beta diversity than malignant thyroid tumors, in blood and tumor.

As regards this clone: Its antigen is as yet unknown.

This receptor was taken from a male donor with papillary thyroid cancer or a benign thyroid nodule (not recorded which). Some clones in this sample may be carry-over from other donors' samples. The sample was blood.

The CDR3 DNA reads TGTGCCAGTAGTATAGGGGCGACAGGCCGAAATTCACCCCTCCACTTT. Its translation: CASSIGATGRNSPLHF. The rearrangement joins TRBV19 to TRBJ1-6; D possibly corresponds to TRBD1 (6 bases). Germline-derived CDR1 and CDR2 are LNHDA and SQIVND (reference sequence). The CDR3 sequence is 16 residues long. The germline V and J ends were trimmed by 1 base and 7 bases, with 14 bases remaining between them.